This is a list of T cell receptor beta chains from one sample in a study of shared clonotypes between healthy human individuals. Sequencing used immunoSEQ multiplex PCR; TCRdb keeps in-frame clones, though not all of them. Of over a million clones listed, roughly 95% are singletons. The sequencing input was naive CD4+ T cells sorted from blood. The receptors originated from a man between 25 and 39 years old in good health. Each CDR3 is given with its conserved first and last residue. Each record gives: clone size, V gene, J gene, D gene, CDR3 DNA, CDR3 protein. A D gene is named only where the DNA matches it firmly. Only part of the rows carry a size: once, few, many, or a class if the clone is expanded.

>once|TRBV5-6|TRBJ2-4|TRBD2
TGTGCCAGCAGCTTACCCGGGGGACTATCATCTGAAAACATTCAGTACTTC
CASSLPGGLSSENIQYF
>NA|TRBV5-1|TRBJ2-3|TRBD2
TGCGCCAGCAGCTCGGGACTGCTGACGGGAGGATTAGCAGATACGCAGTATTTT
CASSSGLLTGGLADTQYF
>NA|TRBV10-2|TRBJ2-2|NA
TGCGCCAGCAGGAAGACAGGACGAAATCCCGGGGAGCTGTTTTTT
CASRKTGRNPGELFF
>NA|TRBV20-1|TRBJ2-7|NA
TGCAGTGCTAGACGGCCCCTTGGGCAGTACTTC
CSARRPLGQYF
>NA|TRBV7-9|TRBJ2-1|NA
TGTGCCCTAGGGGGGAAGTCCTACAATGAGCAGTTCTTC
CALGGKSYNEQFF
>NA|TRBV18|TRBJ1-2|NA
TGTGCCAGCTCACCGGAGTTGAACTATGGCTACACCTTC
CASSPELNYGYTF
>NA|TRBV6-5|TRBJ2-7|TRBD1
TGTGCCAGCAGATCCGGGACAGCCTACGAGCAGTACTTC
CASRSGTAYEQYF
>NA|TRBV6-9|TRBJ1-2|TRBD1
TGTGCCAGCCTATCGGACAGGTTGAACTATGGCTACACCTTC
CASLSDRLNYGYTF
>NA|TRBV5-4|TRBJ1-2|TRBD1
TGTGCCAGCAGCCCCGGGACAGTCAAGAATTATGGCTACACCTTC
CASSPGTVKNYGYTF
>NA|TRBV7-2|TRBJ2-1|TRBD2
TGTGCCAGCAGCACCGGACTAGCGGGAGTTGTCGATGAGCAGTTCTTC
CASSTGLAGVVDEQFF
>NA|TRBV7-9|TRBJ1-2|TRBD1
TGTGCCAGCAGCAGAGACAGGGGCGGCTACACCTTC
CASSRDRGGYTF
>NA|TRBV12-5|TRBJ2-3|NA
TGTGCTAGTGGTTACGGCCGGGGGACAGATACGCAGTATTTT
CASGYGRGTDTQYF
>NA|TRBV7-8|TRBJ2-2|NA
TGTGCCAGCAGCCGTGCCGGGGAGCTGTTTTTT
CASSRAGELFF
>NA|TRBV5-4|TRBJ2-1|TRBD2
TGTGCCAGCAGCTTGGGGGGGAGGGGAGCTGGTGAGCAGTTCTTC
CASSLGGRGAGEQFF
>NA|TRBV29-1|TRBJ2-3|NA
TGCAGCTGCGTAAGGGCCACAGATACGCAGTATTTT
CSCVRATDTQYF
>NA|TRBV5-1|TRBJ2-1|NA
TGCGCCAGCAGCTTGGGATTGTCCGAATTCAATGAGCAGTTCTTC
CASSLGLSEFNEQFF
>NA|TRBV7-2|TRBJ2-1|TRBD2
TGTGCCAGCAGCGGACGGACTAGGTCTTACAATGAGCAGTTCTTC
CASSGRTRSYNEQFF
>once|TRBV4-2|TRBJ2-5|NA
TGTGCCAGCAGCCAAGGAGTTCCAGGAGAGACCCAGTACTTC
CASSQGVPGETQYF
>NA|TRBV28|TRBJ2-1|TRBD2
TGTGCCAGCAGTCCTAAGGGGACTAGGGCTACTGAGCAGTTCTTC
CASSPKGTRATEQFF
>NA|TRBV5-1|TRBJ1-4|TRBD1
TGCGCCAGCAGCTTAGGGACAGGGGCCTCGAATGAAAAACTGTTTTTT
CASSLGTGASNEKLFF
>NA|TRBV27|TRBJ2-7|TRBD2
TGTGCCAGCAGTCCTCAACTAGCGGCTACCTACGAGCAGTACTTC
CASSPQLAATYEQYF
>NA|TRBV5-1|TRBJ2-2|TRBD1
TGCGCCAGCAGCTTGGGACAGGGTCTCGTCGGGGAGCTGTTTTTT
CASSLGQGLVGELFF
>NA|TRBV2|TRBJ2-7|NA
TGTGCCAGCAGTGGGTATGGATTCTACGAGCAGTACTTC
CASSGYGFYEQYF
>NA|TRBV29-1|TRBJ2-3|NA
TGCAGCGTTGCTGGGCAGGGAGGCACAGATACGCAGTATTTT
CSVAGQGGTDTQYF
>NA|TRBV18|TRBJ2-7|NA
TGTGCCAGCTCACGTATTCCTTCGGGTGAGCAGTACTTC
CASSRIPSGEQYF
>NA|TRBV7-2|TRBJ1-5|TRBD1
TGTGCCAGCAGTCAAAAGGGACAGGGTACCCAGCCCCAGCATTTT
CASSQKGQGTQPQHF
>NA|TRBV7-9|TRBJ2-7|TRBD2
TGTGCCAGCAGCTTACGGGGGTCGGGACTACCCTACGAGCAGTACTTC
CASSLRGSGLPYEQYF
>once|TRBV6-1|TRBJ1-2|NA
TGTGCCAGCGGACAGCGTAGCTATGGCTACACCTTC
CASGQRSYGYTF
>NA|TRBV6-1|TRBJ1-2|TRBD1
TGTGCCAGCAGTGCGGGACAGGGTCAATATGGCTACACCTTC
CASSAGQGQYGYTF
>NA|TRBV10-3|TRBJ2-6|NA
TGTGCCATCAGCCCTAGTAGCTCAACTGGGGCCAACGTCCTGACTTTC
CAISPSSSTGANVLTF
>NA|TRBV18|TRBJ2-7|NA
TGTGCCAGCTCACCCTTTTCCACCTCCTACGAGCAGTACTTC
CASSPFSTSYEQYF
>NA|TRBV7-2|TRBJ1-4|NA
TGTGCCAGCAGCATGGCTTCGAGGGAAAAACTGTTTTTT
CASSMASREKLFF
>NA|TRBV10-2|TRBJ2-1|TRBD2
TGCGCCAGCAGTGAGGGTAGGACTAGGGAGTTCTTC
CASSEGRTREFF
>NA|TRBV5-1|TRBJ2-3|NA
TGCGCCAGCAGCACTACAGGGTCAGATACGCAGTATTTT
CASSTTGSDTQYF
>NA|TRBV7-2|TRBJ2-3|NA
TGTGCCAGCAGCTCAGTTATGCAAACAGATACGCAGTATTTT
CASSSVMQTDTQYF
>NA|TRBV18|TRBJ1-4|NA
TGTGCCAGCTCACCATTAGTCGGAGCGCGCCCCAATGAAAAACTGTTTTTT
CASSPLVGARPNEKLFF
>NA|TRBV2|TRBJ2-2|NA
TGTGCCAGCAATAATGGAGGGGGAACCGGGGAGCTGTTTTTT
CASNNGGGTGELFF
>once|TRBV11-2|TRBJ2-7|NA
TGTGCCAGCAGCCCCGCCCGAGGGGTCCCGGACTACGAGCAGTACTTC
CASSPARGVPDYEQYF
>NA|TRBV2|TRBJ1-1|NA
TGTGCCAGCAGTGACCGGGACATCGCTCCTGAAGCTTTCTTT
CASSDRDIAPEAFF
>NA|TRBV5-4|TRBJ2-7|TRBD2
TGTGCCAGCAGCACCGGACTAGATCTGTCCTACGAGCAGTACTTC
CASSTGLDLSYEQYF
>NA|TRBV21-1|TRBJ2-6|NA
TGTGCCAGCAGCAAAGGGAGGTTGGACAGTCCCGGGGCCAACGTCCTGACTTTC
CASSKGRLDSPGANVLTF
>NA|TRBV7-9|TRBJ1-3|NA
TGTGCCAGCAGCTTAGCCACTGACAGGCACACTGGAAACACCATATATTTT
CASSLATDRHTGNTIYF
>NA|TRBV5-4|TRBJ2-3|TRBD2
TGTGCCAGCAGCTTGGATAGCGGGAGGAAATTTTTT
CASSLDSGRKFF
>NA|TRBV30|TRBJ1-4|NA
TGTGCCTGGAGTGTACGGCGGACAAACACTAATGAAAAACTGTTTTTT
CAWSVRRTNTNEKLFF
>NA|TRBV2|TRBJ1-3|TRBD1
TGTGCCAGCCACAAGACAGGGTTGGGTGGAAACACCATATATTTT
CASHKTGLGGNTIYF
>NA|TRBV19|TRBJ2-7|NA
TGTGCCAGTTCCCCGCCACGGGCCTACGAGCAGTACTTC
CASSPPRAYEQYF
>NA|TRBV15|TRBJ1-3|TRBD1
TGTGCCACCAGGCGACAGGGGGCTATTGGAAACACCATATATTTT
CATRRQGAIGNTIYF
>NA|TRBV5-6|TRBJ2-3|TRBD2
TGTGCCAGCAGCCTCACTAGCGACTACACAGATACGCAGTATTTT
CASSLTSDYTDTQYF
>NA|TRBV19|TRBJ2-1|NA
TGTGCCAGTAGTATAGGCTTTCTGGCAGGGGATGAGCAGTTCTTC
CASSIGFLAGDEQFF
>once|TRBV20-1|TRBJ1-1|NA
TGCAGTGCTAAGATGAACACTGAAGCTTTCTTT
CSAKMNTEAFF
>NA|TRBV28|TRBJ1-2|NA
TGTGCCAGCAGTTTATCCCAGGGGATCTATGGCTACACCTTC
CASSLSQGIYGYTF
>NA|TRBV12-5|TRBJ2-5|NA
TGTGCTAGTGGTTTGGCAGGCCAAGAGACCCAGTACTTC
CASGLAGQETQYF
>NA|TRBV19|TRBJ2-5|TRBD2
TGTGCCAGTAGTATCGGCCCAGGGAGGGGAGAGACCCAGTACTTC
CASSIGPGRGETQYF
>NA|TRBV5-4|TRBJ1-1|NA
TGTGCCAGCAGCCAGAACAGGGTCACTGAAGCTTTCTTT
CASSQNRVTEAFF
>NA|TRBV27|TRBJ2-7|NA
TGTGCCAGCAGTTTATTCCACCCGCCGGTGCGGGCAATCTCCTACGAGCAGTACTTC
CASSLFHPPVRAISYEQYF